This T cell receptor (beta chain) emerged from a study of T cells in Graves' hyperthyroidism and ophthalmopathy. Study-wide findings and caveats: By a 13 V-J model, ophthalmopathy was set apart from stable hyperthyroidism.

Exclusion of a patient resulted from uncontrolled infection, other autoimmune disease, pregnancy or lactation. Thyroid ultrasound, orbital computed tomography, clinical symptoms, and serum thyroxine and TRAb underpinned diagnoses. The investigators amplified TCR beta CDR3 regions from RNA transcripts. Primed by the HTBI set, a first-round RT-PCR was run on the TCR CDR3. In TCRdb, the multiplex PCR reads were re-called with MiXCR into one record per CDR3 protein. The sample has around 380,000 distinct CDR3 sequences; roughly 13% are singletons. This clonotype showed up many times. Its antigen is currently unknown. Sequencing used blood. This sequence was found in a man aged 30-40 years with Graves' hyperthyroidism that later progressed to Graves' ophthalmopathy.

CDR3 DNA sequence: TGTGCCAGCATCGGGTATAGCAATCAGCCCCAGCATTTT. It yields the protein CASIGYSNQPQHF. The chain employs TRBV28 and TRBJ1-5; no reliable D call. V lost 7 bases, J lost 0 bases, and 7 bases lay in between. CDR1 is MDHEN and CDR2 is SYDVKM in the germline V gene. The CDR3 has 13 amino acids.